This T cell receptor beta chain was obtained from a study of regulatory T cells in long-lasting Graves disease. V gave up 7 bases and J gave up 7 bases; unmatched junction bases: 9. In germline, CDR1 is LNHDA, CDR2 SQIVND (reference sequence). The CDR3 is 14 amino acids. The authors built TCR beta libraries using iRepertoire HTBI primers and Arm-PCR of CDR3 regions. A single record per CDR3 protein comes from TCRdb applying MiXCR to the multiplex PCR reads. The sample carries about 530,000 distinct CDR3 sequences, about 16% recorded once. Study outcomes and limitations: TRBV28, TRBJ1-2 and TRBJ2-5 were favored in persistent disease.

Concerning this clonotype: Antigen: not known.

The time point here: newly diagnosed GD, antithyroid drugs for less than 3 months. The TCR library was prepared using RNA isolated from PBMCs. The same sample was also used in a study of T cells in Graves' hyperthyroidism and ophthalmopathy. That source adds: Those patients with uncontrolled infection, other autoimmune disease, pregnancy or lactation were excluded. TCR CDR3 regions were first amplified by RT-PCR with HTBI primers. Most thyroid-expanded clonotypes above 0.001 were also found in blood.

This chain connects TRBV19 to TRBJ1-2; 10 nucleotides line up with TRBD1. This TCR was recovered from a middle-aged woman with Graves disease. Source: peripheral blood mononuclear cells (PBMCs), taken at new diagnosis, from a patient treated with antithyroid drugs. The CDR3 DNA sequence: TGTGCCAGTACCCCGGACAGGGGGAATTTTGGCTACACCTTC. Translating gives CASTPDRGNFGYTF.